Listed here are 15 T cell receptor beta chains from one sample, sequenced in a study of blood T cell repertoires in COVID-19. Method: immunoSEQ multiplex PCR; TCRdb's copy keeps in-frame clones and lacks some. The table includes tens of thousands of clones, around 84% detected once. The sequenced sample was peripheral blood. These receptors were obtained from an older woman with acute or convalescent COVID-19.

This clone appeared a few times. The chain recombines TRBV23-1 with TRBJ2-1; possibly TRBD2 for D (5 bases). TRBV23-1 has ORF status, its function being uncertain. This CDR3 spans 19 amino acids. V lost 2 bases and J lost 1, with 21 bases in between. CDR3 in amino acids: CASSQRISYFRGSYNEQFF. The CDR3 nucleotides read TGCGCCAGCAGTCAAAGGATCTCCTATTTTCGAGGGTCCTACAATGAGCAGTTCTTC.

The chain couples TRBV5-1 to TRBJ2-1; maybe TRBD2 (6 bases). This CDR3 is 16 amino acids long. Trimming pared 2 bases from V and 4 bases from J, leaving 16 bases between. Germline loops: CDR1 SGHRS, CDR2 YFSETQ. CDR3 amino acids: CASSFGGGSGYNEQFF. The CDR3 coding sequence is TGCGCCAGCAGCTTTGGTGGGGGGAGTGGATACAATGAGCAGTTCTTC.

The table lists this clone with a few counts. The chain employs TRBV18 and TRBJ2-7; D may be TRBD2 (5 bases). The CDR3 is made up of 14 amino acids. V shed 6 bases and J shed 0 bases, with 12 bases lying between them. CDR1 is KGHSH and CDR2 is LQKENI in the germline V gene. CDR3 nucleotides: TGTGCCAGCTCGTCCACTAGTTACTCCTACGAGCAGTACTTC. Translated: CASSSTSYSYEQYF.

This sequence joins TRBV5-1 and TRBJ2-7, with TRBD1 matching 7 bases. CDR3 length equals 16 residues. The junction had 7 bases not matched to a gene; V was cut back by 0 bases and J by 1 base. Germline assignment: CDR1 SGHRS and CDR2 YFSETQ. The CDR3 region is CASSLGGQVFSYEQYF. CDR3 coding DNA: TGCGCCAGCAGCTTGGGTGGACAGGTATTTTCCTACGAGCAGTACTTC.

The chain links TRBV11-3 to TRBJ2-5; D might be TRBD1 (6 bases). The CDR3 has 17 residues. Germline-derived CDR1 and CDR2 are SGHNT and YENEEA. V was clipped by 0 bases and J by 4 bases, with 18 bases between them. CDR3 residues: CASSLEGGTGGRETQYF. The CDR3 bases are TGTGCCAGCAGCTTAGAAGGGGGTACAGGAGGAAGAGAGACCCAGTACTTC. Looking up the rest from reference TRBV11-3 and TRBJ2-5 gives the full variable domain: EAGVVQSPRYKIIEKKQPVAFWCNPISGHNTLYWYLQNLGQGPELLIRYENEEAVDDSQLPKDRFSAERLKGVDSTLKIQPAELGDSAVYLCASSLEGGTGGRETQYFGPGTRLLVL.

This chain links TRBV5-5 with TRBJ1-6; maybe TRBD1 (5 bases). CDR1 and CDR2 (germline): SGHKS, YYEKEE (reference sequence). Trimming pared 0 bases from V and 9 bases from J, leaving 10 bases between. CDR3 length: 14 amino acids. CDR3 nucleotide sequence: TGTGCCAGCAGCTTGGCCGGGACTGGTTCACCCCTCCACTTT. It specifies CASSLAGTGSPLHF.

J is TRBJ1-1 and V is TRBV7-2; unclear D gene. The CDR3 sequence is 12 residues long. V gave up 11 bases and J gave up 0 bases, with 10 bases separating them. The V gene's germline CDR1 is SGHTA and CDR2 FQGNSA. This chain's CDR3 is CAGGGMNTEAFF. Here the CDR3 DNA reads TGTGCCGGAGGTGGAATGAACACTGAAGCTTTCTTT.

The gene calls are TRBV27 and TRBJ2-2; D unclear. Germline V gives CDR1 MNHEY, CDR2 SMNVEV (reference sequence). V was shortened by 6 bases and J by 6 bases, with 14 bases between the two germline ends. This CDR3 has 14 residues. DNA of the CDR3: TGTGCCAGCAGCTTAGCCGGTTCTTCCGGGGAGCTGTTTTTT. Amino acids: CASSLAGSSGELFF.

V is TRBV19 and J is TRBJ1-3; D gene ambiguous. The germline V and J ends were trimmed by 1 base and 0 bases, with 7 bases remaining between them. From germline, CDR1 is LNHDA and CDR2 SQIVND (reference sequence). CDR3 length: 15 amino acids. In DNA, the CDR3 is TGTGCCAGTAGTATAGCCAGAAACTCTGGAAACACCATATATTTT. It yields the protein CASSIARNSGNTIYF.

V usage is TRBV27 and J usage is TRBJ1-5; the D is unclear. Trimming cost V 4 bases and J 4 bases, with 14 bases left between them. CDR1 is MNHEY and CDR2 is SMNVEV in the germline V gene (reference sequence). The CDR3 totals 15 residues. For the CDR3, the DNA is TGTGCCAGCAGTTCCCGGGCCGGGGAGAATCAGCCCCAGCATTTT. Translation gives CASSSRAGENQPQHF.

The V call is TRBV7-2, the J call TRBJ2-1, with 9 nucleotides matching TRBD2. The germline V gene encodes CDR1 SGHTA and CDR2 FQGNSA. The CDR3 consists of 15 residues. V lost 2 bases, J lost 8 bases, and 7 bases stayed unmatched. CDR3 amino acids: CASSLIAGGPYEQFF. The CDR3 coding sequence is TGTGCCAGCAGCTTAATTGCGGGGGGGCCGTATGAGCAGTTCTTC.

CDR3 nucleotides: TGTGCCAGCAGTTTACGGTACAATGAGCAGTTCTTC. It translates to CASSLRYNEQFF. This chain connects TRBV28 to TRBJ2-1; unclear D gene. This CDR3 has 12 residues. Trimming left V 2 bases short and J 4 bases short, with 3 bases between. CDR1 MDHEN and CDR2 SYDVKM come from the germline V gene.

The chain joins TRBV2 to TRBJ2-1; 10 bases are a match to TRBD1. With V trimmed by 5 bases and J by 3 bases, 13 bases remained unmatched. Looked up from germline, CDR1 is SNHLY and CDR2 is FYNNEI. The CDR3 length is 18 residues. In nucleotides, the CDR3 is TGTGCCAGCAGTAAGGGACAGGGGTTCAGCTACTACTACAATGAGCAGTTCTTC. Encoded protein: CASSKGQGFSYYYNEQFF.

The chain combines TRBV28 with TRBJ2-5; 9 bases map to TRBD1. This CDR3 has 14 amino acids. CDR1 is MDHEN and CDR2 is SYDVKM in the germline V gene. V trimming: 5 bases; J trimming: 5 bases; junction bases outside the gene matches: 6. The CDR3 loop is CASSKQGAGETQYF. CDR3 bases: TGTGCCAGCAGTAAACAGGGGGCAGGGGAGACCCAGTACTTC. Combining the CDR3 with reference TRBV28 and TRBJ2-5 gives the whole variable domain DVKVTQSSRYLVKRTGEKVFLECVQDMDHENMFWYRQDPGLGLRLIYFSYDVKMKEKGDIPEGYSVSREKKERFSLILESASTNQTSMYLCASSKQGAGETQYFGPGTRLLVL.

The rearrangement links TRBV18 to TRBJ2-1; 10 bases are a match to TRBD2. Germline CDR1 is KGHSH and CDR2 is LQKENI. The CDR3 spans 15 residues. V dropped 3 bases and J dropped 5; count of bases not matched to a gene: 4. In DNA form, the CDR3 reads TGTGCCAGCTCACCCGGACTAGCGGTAAACAATGAGCAGTTCTTC. It encodes CASSPGLAVNNEQFF. Looking up the rest from reference TRBV18 and TRBJ2-1 gives the full variable domain: NAGVMQNPRHLVRRRGQEARLRCSPMKGHSHVYWYRQLPEEGLKFMVYLQKENIIDESGMPKERFSAEFPKEGPSILRIQQVVRGDSAAYFCASSPGLAVNNEQFFGPGTRLTVL.